This TCR beta chain was sequenced in a study of blood T cell repertoires in COVID-19. The study recruited people aged about 18 to 90 years across about 25 US areas. Profiled with immunoSEQ multiplex PCR; TCRdb holds only in-frame clones, not every one. This sample has roughly 200,000 clones, with 65% to 85% found just once. The receptor comes from a woman under 40 who had been exposed to COVID-19. Sequencing was done on a sample of PBMCs or T cells enriched from blood (not recorded which).

The CDR3 bases are TGTGCCAGCAGCCAACGGACAGGAAACACCATATATTTT. Amino acid sequence: CASSQRTGNTIYF. V and J are TRBV3-1 (or the pseudogene TRBV3-2) and TRBJ1-3; D possibly corresponds to TRBD1 (5 bases). V was cut by 2 bases and J by 4 bases, with 6 bases left in between. Germline lookup yields CDR1 LGHDT and CDR2 YNNKEL (reference sequence). This CDR3 contains 13 residues.